Here is one T cell receptor (beta chain) with its context. Its antigen is not known. Profiled with immunoSEQ multiplex PCR; TCRdb holds only in-frame clones, not every one. The sample includes under 130,000 clones, 90% to 95% of them seen just once. The data derive from a study of T cell responses to AZD1222 COVID-19 vaccine. Points from the study as a whole: Two AZD1222 doses significantly raised spike-specific TCR breadth and depth over controls. CD4 TCRs covered the whole spike, strongest at regions 160-218 and 743-854. Epitopes outside B.1.351 and B.1.1.7 mutated regions reportedly drew nearly half of spike TCRs.

Germline V lookup: CDR1 SGHDT, CDR2 YYEEEE. The CDR3 spans 13 residues. V lost 5 bases to trimming and J lost 7 bases, with 10 bases between them. The sample here was peripheral blood, taken on day 0 of AZD1222 vaccination. This clonotype was sampled from an adult in good health. The chain is built from TRBV5-6 and TRBJ1-6, with no clear D. In nucleotides, the CDR3 is TGTGCCAGCAGTGTGAGCGGGAATTCACCCCTCCACTTT. It yields the protein CASSVSGNSPLHF.